Listed here are 14 T cell receptor beta chains from one sample, sequenced in a study of vaccination and CD4 T cells after COVID-19. Their cognate antigens are unknown. Oncomine TCR Beta short-read sequencing was applied to DNA from cultured CD4+ T cells. TCRdb ran MiXCR on the PCR reads and lists one entry per CDR3 protein. The sample has roughly 7,100 distinct CDR3 sequences, around 62% seen once. Described treatment: approximately 9-day PBMC culture with coronavirus spike peptide pools or control peptides (ViraFEST assay). The sample was CD4+ T cells from blood, cultured in vitro. These receptors were obtained from a human donor who had recovered from COVID-19.

V and J are TRBV2 and TRBJ2-3, with 8 bases that match TRBD2. Germline V gives CDR1 SNHLY, CDR2 FYNNEI. CDR3 size: 16 residues. J gave up 2 bases and V 6 bases, and 10 bases lay outside the gene matches. As DNA, the CDR3 is TGTGCCAGCAGCGACGGGAGGGGGGCCAACACAGATACGCAGTATTTT. Its protein is CASSDGRGANTDTQYF.

The chain has TRBV2 and TRBJ2-5; D call uncertain. The CDR3 extends over 15 amino acids. Trimming left V 7 bases short and J 4 bases short, with 19 bases between. Germline V gene lookup returns CDR1 SNHLY and CDR2 FYNNEI. CDR3 bases: TGTGCCAGCAAGGAGAGTCTAGGGTCGATAGAGACCCAGTACTTC. Protein product: CASKESLGSIETQYF.

Remarks on this clonotype: One end of the junction does not line up with germline, which may come from a read error. The gene calls are TRBV6-2 or TRBV6-3 and TRBJ2-5; 10 nucleotides agree with TRBD1. The CDR3 is 15 residues long. Germline CDR1 MNHEY, CDR2 SVGEGT. This chain's CDR3 is CACSYFGTGEETQYF. The DNA of the CDR3 is TGTGCCTGCAGTTATTTCGGGACAGGGGAAGAGACCCAGTACTTC.

In this sample, this clonotype is medium-sized. The V and J genes are TRBV20-1 and TRBJ1-2, with D hard to call. The CDR3 contains 13 residues. The germline gives CDR1 DFQATT, CDR2 SNEGSKA (reference sequence). V dropped 0 bases and J dropped 0 bases, with 5 bases sitting between them. CDR3 sequence (DNA): TGCAGTGCTAGAGACCAGACTAACTATGGCTACACCTTC. Protein sequence: CSARDQTNYGYTF.

V usage is TRBV6-1 and J usage is TRBJ2-5; 10 bases are shared with TRBD2. V was clipped by 6 bases and J by 3 bases; unmatched bases: 10. Germline CDR1 MNHNS, CDR2 SASEGT. The CDR3 contains 16 residues. The CDR3 protein is CASRSYSGGQKETQYF. CDR3 nucleotides: TGTGCCAGCAGATCCTATAGCGGGGGGCAGAAAGAGACCCAGTACTTC.

This clonotype was seen a few times. The junction departs from the called germline gene at one end, perhaps through a read error. The J gene is TRBJ1-2, the V gene TRBV20-1; 12 positions match TRBD1. The germline V gene has CDR1 DFQATT and CDR2 SNEGSKA (reference sequence). The CDR3 is 14 amino acids. CDR3 nucleotides: TGCAGTGCGAGAGCCGGGACAGGGGGCGGGGGCTACACCTTC. Its protein product is CSARAGTGGGGYTF.

The chain couples TRBV2 to TRBJ2-5; tentative D call: TRBD2 (7 bases). Trimming took 6 bases from V and 1 from J, leaving 18 bases between them. The germline V gene has CDR1 SNHLY and CDR2 FYNNEI. The CDR3 runs 16 residues. CDR3 DNA sequence: TGTGCCAGCAGGAAGGGGGGAGGGGGGTCCCAAGAGACCCAGTACTTC. This sequence encodes CASRKGGGGSQETQYF. The full variable domain, in which reference TRBV2 and TRBJ2-5 provide the parts outside the CDR3, is EPEVTQTPSHQVTQMGQEVILRCVPISNHLYFYWYRQILGQKVEFLVSFYNNEISEKSEIFDDQFSVERPDGSNFTLKIRSTKLEDSAMYFCASRKGGGGSQETQYFGPGTRLLVL.

V usage is TRBV5-5 and J usage is TRBJ1-2, with TRBD1 identical over 7 bases. J gave up 8 bases and V 4 bases, and 8 bases lay outside the gene matches. The CDR3 is made up of 13 amino acids. Germline CDR1 reads SGHKS; CDR2 reads YYEKEE (reference sequence). CDR3 DNA: TGTGCCAGCAGCCGGGAGGCAGGGGGGGGCTACACCTTC. Encoded protein: CASSREAGGGYTF.

Turning to this clonotype: Mismatch with germline at one junction end may stem from a read error. The chain is built from TRBV7-2 and TRBJ2-3; 8 bases match TRBD1. The CDR3 extends over 16 amino acids. Germline CDR1 and CDR2: SGHTA and FQGNSA. In nucleotides, the CDR3 is TGTGCCGGCAGCCTTAGGACAGGGTACAGAACAGATACGCAGTATTTT. As protein: CAGSLRTGYRTDTQYF.

The chain carries TRBV10-3 and TRBJ1-2; 10 bases line up with TRBD1. The CDR3 spans 16 residues. Looked up from germline, CDR1 is ENHRY and CDR2 is SYGVKD. V lost 2 bases to trimming and J lost 3 bases; unmatched junction nucleotides: 6. The CDR3 DNA is TGTGCCATCAGTGAGGGAGGGGACAGGGGAGACTATGGCTACACCTTC. Protein sequence: CAISEGGDRGDYGYTF.

This chain joins TRBV2 and TRBJ2-5; the match to TRBD2 covers 8 bases. The CDR3 runs to 18 residues. Germline lookup yields CDR1 SNHLY and CDR2 FYNNEI. After removal of 3 bases from V and 1 base from J, the junction contained 13 bases not matched to a gene. This chain's CDR3 is CASSDSGTRGLGQETQYF. In DNA form, the CDR3 reads TGTGCCAGCAGTGATTCCGGGACTAGGGGTTTGGGCCAAGAGACCCAGTACTTC.

The V gene is TRBV11-2, the J gene TRBJ1-5; the D gene is possibly TRBD1 (5 bases). In germline, CDR1 is SGHAT, CDR2 FQNNGV. CDR3 length: 14 residues. Deletions cut 5 bases from V and 6 bases from J, with 14 bases between. The CDR3 protein is CASSRGTQGQPQHF. CDR3 bases: TGTGCCAGCAGCCGGGGGACCCAGGGTCAGCCCCAGCATTTT.

The chain carries TRBV6-1 and TRBJ2-6; no definite D call. V was trimmed by 2 bases and J by 4 bases, leaving 9 bases between them. Germline-derived CDR1 and CDR2 are MNHNS and SASEGT. This CDR3 region has 15 residues. The DNA for the CDR3 is TGTGCCAGCAGTGAACGGGTCACCGGGGCCAACGTCCTGACTTTC. It is translated as CASSERVTGANVLTF.

This clonotype was recorded only once. The chain couples TRBV18 to TRBJ2-3; D gene unclear. Germline lookup yields CDR1 KGHSH and CDR2 LQKENI. The CDR3 totals 14 residues. V lost 1 base to trimming and J lost 0 bases, with 5 bases between them. The CDR3 here is CASSPLLSTDTQYF. The CDR3 DNA reads TGTGCCAGCTCACCACTTCTTAGCACAGATACGCAGTATTTT.